This T cell receptor beta chain appears in the sequencing data of a study of Ad26.COV2.S vaccination and SARS-CoV-2 variants. Overall study: Enrollment placed the donor in the COV1001 Ad26.COV2.S trial arm. The study's findings and limits: Similar non-spike TCR breadth was seen in vaccine and placebo recipients.

Looked up from germline, CDR1 is MGHRA and CDR2 is YSYEKL. Trimming shortened V by 4 bases and J by 8 bases, and 10 bases separated the two germline ends. This CDR3 is 12 amino acids long. Clones were read by immunoSEQ multiplex PCR, and TCRdb kept only the in-frame ones, dropping some. The data show more than 400,000 clones, roughly 90% seen once. With respect to this clone: Antigen specificity is unknown.

Regarding treatment: around 19 received Ad26.COV2.S at low or high dose, single or two shots; 5 received placebo; per-sample allocation not given. All samples were drawn on day 63, counting from the first vaccine or placebo injection. The chain joins TRBV4-1 to TRBJ2-3; D gene unclear. This material consisted of peripheral blood, taken in a trial of Ad26.COV2.S vaccine versus placebo. The clonotype comes from a person between 18 and 65 years old who received the Ad26.COV2.S COVID-19 vaccine or a placebo. CDR3 sequence: CASSPYVGTQYF. Here the CDR3 DNA reads TGCGCCAGCAGCCCCTATGTAGGTACGCAGTATTTT.